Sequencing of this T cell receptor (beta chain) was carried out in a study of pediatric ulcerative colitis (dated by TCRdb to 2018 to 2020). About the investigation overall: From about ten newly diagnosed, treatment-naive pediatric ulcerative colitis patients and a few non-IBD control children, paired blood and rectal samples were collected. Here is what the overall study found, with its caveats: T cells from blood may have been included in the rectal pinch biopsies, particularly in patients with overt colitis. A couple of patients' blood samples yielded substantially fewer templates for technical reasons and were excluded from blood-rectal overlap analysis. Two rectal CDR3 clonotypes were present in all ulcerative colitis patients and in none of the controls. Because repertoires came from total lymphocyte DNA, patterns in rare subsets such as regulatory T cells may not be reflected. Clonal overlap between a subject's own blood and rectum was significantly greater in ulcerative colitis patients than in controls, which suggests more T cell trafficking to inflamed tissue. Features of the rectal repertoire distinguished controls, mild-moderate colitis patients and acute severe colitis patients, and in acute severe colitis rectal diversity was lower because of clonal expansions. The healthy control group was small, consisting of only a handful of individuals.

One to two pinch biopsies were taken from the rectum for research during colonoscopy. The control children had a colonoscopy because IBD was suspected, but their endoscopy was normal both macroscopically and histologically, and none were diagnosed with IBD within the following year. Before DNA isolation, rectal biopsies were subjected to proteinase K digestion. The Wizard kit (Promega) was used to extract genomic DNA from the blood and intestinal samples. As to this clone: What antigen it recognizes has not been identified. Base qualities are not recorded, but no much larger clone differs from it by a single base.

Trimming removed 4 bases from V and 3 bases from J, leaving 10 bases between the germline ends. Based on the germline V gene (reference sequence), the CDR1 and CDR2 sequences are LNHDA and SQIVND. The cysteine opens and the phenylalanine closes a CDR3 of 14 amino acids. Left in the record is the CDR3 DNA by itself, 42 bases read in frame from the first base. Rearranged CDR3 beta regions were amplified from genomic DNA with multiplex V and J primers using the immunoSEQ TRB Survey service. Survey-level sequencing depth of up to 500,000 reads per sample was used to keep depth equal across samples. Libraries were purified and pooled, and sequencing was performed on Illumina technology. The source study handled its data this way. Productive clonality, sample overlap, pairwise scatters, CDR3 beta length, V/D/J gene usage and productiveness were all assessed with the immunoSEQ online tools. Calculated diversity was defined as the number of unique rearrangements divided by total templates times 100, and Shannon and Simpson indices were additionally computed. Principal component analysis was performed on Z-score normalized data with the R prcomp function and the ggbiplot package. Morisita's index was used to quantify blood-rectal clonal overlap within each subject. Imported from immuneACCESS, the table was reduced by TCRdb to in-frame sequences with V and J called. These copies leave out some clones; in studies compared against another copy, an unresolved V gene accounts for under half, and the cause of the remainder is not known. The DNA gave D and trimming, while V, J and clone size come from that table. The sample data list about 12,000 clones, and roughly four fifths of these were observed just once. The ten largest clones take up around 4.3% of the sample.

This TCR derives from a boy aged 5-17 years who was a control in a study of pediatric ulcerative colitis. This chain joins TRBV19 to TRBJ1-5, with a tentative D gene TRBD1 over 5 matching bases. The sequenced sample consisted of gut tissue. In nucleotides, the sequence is TGTGCCAGTAGTAGGGGCAGGTTCAATCAGCCCCAGCATTTT. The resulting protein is CASSRGRFNQPQHF.